These 2 T cell receptor beta chains were sequenced from one sample in a study of cytomegalovirus exposure and HLA in healthy donors. Clones were read by immunoSEQ multiplex PCR, and TCRdb kept only the in-frame ones, dropping some. The sample records 110,000 or so clones, about 85% being singletons. Sequenced sample: PBMCs. The source of these receptors is a woman between 18 and 29 years old in good health and CMV-seronegative.

V is TRBV7-3 and J is TRBJ2-2; 12 bases are shared with TRBD2. Trimming cost V 5 bases and J 10 bases; bases outside gene matches: 8. Germline CDR1 reads SGHTA; CDR2 reads FQGTGA. The CDR3 spans 15 residues. As DNA, the CDR3 is TGTGCCAGCAGCCCCCTAGCGGGGGGGGTTGAGGAGCTGTTTTTT. It yields the protein CASSPLAGGVEELFF.

This clone is a singleton in its sample. The genes are TRBV30 and TRBJ1-5, with D possibly matching TRBD1 (5 bases). Germline CDR1 GTSNPN, CDR2 SVGIG (reference sequence). V lost 0 bases, J lost 3 bases, and 9 bases lay in between. The CDR3 covers 14 residues. The CDR3 loop reads CAWSVPGINQPQHF. The CDR3 DNA sequence: TGTGCCTGGAGTGTTCCAGGGATCAATCAGCCCCAGCATTTT.